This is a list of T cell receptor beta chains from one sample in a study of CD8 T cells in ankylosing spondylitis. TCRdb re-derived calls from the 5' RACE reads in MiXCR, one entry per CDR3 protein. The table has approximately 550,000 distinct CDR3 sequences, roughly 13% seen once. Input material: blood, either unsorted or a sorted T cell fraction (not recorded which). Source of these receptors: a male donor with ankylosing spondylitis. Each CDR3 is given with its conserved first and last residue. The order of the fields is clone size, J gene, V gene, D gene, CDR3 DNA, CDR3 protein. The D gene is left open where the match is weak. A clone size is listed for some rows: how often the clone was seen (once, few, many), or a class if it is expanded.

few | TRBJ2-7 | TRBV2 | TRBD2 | TGTGCCAGCAGGATGGGACTAGCGGGCACAGTCTACGAGCAGTACTTC | CASRMGLAGTVYEQYF
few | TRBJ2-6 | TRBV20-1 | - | TGCAGTGCTAGAAAGTACGGCTTTGGGGCCAACGTCCTGACTTTC | CSARKYGFGANVLTF
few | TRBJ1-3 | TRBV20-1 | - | TGCAGTGCTAGGCAGGGGTTTTGGAACACCATATATTTT | CSARQGFWNTIYF
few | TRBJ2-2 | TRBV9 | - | TGTGCCAGCAGCGTAGCGGGGGTGAGGTCCGGGGAGCTGTTTTTT | CASSVAGVRSGELFF
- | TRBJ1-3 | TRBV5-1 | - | TGCGCCAGCAGCTTGCCGAGTGGGTCTGGAAACACCATATATTTT | CASSLPSGSGNTIYF
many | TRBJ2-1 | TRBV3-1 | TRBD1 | TGTGCCAGCAGTCACAGGGGGTCACGCAATGAGCAGTTCTTC | CASSHRGSRNEQFF
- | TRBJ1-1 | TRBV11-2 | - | TGTGCCAGCAGCTCCCGCGGGACGGCTGAAATGAACACTGAAGCTTTCTTT | CASSSRGTAEMNTEAFF
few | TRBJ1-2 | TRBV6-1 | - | TGTGCCAGCAGTGTACCGGGACGGTCCAATTATGGCTACACCTTC | CASSVPGRSNYGYTF
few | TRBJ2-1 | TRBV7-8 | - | TGTGCCAGCAGCTTACGTAACAGCGCGAGCTCCTACAATGAGCAGTTCTTC | CASSLRNSASSYNEQFF
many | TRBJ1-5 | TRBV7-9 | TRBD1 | TGTGCCAGCAGCCTGTCCGGGGACAGGTTCAACCCCCAGCATTTT | CASSLSGDRFNPQHF
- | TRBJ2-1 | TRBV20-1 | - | TGCAGTGCTAGAGATCCTGTGGGTGAGCAGTTCTTC | CSARDPVGEQFF
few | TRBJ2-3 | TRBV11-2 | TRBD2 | TGTGCCAGCAGCTTGGCGGGAGGGTCGGTAGATACGCAGTATTTT | CASSLAGGSVDTQYF
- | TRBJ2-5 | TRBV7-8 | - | TGTGCCAGCAGAAAAAACCGGGATATGGGAGAGACCCAGTACTTC | CASRKNRDMGETQYF
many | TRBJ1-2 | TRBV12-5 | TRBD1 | TGTGCTAGTGCCCCCGACAGGGACTATGGCTACACCTTC | CASAPDRDYGYTF
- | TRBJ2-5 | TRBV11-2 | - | TGTGCCAGCAGCGGGGAGGCGGCTAGCAAAGAGACCCAGTACTTC | CASSGEAASKETQYF
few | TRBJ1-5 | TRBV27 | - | TGTGCCAGCAGTTTATCAGGGACACTGAGCAATCAGCCCCAGCATTTT | CASSLSGTLSNQPQHF
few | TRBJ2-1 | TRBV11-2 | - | TGTGCCAGCAGCTTAGACTTGGGCAGAAATGAGCAGTTCTTC | CASSLDLGRNEQFF
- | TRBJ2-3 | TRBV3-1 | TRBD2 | TGTGCCAGCAGCCAAGCGGCGGGAGGTACAGATACGCAGTATTTT | CASSQAAGGTDTQYF
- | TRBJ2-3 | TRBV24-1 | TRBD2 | TGTGCCACCAGTGACTCACTAGCGGGAGGTCTTACAGATACGCAGTATTTT | CATSDSLAGGLTDTQYF
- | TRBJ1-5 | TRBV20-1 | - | TGCAGTGCTAGTTACAGCCAGGGAGGACAGCCCCAGCATTTT | CSASYSQGGQPQHF
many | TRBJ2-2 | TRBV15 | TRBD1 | TGTGCCACCAGCAGAGAAAGGGACAGCCACACCGGGGAGCTGTTTTTT | CATSRERDSHTGELFF
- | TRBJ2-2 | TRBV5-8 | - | TGTGCCAGCAGGGATCGACAGGGACTGGCCACCGGGGAGCTGTTTTTT | CASRDRQGLATGELFF
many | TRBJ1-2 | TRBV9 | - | TGTGCCAGCAGCGTAGCAACATATAATGGCTACACCTTC | CASSVATYNGYTF
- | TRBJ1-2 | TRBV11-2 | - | TGTGCCAGCAGCTTAGACAGGGTCTCTGGCTACACCTTC | CASSLDRVSGYTF
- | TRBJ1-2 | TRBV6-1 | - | TGTGCCAGTTCCCCCCCACCCTCCAGGGAATGGGAGCAGAACTATGGCTACACCTTC | CASSPPPSREWEQNYGYTF
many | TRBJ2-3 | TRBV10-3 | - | TGTGCCATCAAAACCAGCGGTAGCACAGATACGCAGTATTTT | CAIKTSGSTDTQYF
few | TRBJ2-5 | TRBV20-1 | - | TGCAGTGCTAGAGTCTTGGAGACCCAGTACTTC | CSARVLETQYF
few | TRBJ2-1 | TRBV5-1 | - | TGCGCCAGCAGCGGCGGCGTGAGGGATAACAATGAGCAGTTCTTC | CASSGGVRDNNEQFF
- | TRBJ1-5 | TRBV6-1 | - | TGTGCCTGCAGGGTGGGGAACAATCAGCCCCAGCATTTT | CACRVGNNQPQHF
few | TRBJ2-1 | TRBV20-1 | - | TGCAGTGGGTTGAGCGGCTACAATGAGCAGTTCTTC | CSGLSGYNEQFF
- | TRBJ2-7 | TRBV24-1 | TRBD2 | TGTGCCACCAGTGACTCGACTAGCGGGAGGGCCAACGAGCAGTACTTC | CATSDSTSGRANEQYF
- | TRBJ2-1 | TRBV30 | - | TGTGCCTGGAGTGAAGGGGACCCATCCTACAATGAGCAGTTCTTC | CAWSEGDPSYNEQFF
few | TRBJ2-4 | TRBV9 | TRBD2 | TGTGCCAGCAGCGTAGGAACTAGACTAGCGGAAAACATTCAGTACTTC | CASSVGTRLAENIQYF
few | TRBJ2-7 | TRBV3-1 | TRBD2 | TGTGCCAGCAGTCCACGATGGACTAGCGCGGCCGAGCAGTACTTC | CASSPRWTSAAEQYF
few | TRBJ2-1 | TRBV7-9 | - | TGTGCCAGCAGCTTAGCGGGCTCTGAGTTGTGGCAGTTCTTC | CASSLAGSELWQFF
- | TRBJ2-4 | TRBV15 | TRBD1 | TGTGCCACCAGCAACCCCGGACAGGGGGTTTGGGCCAAAAACATTCAGTACTTC | CATSNPGQGVWAKNIQYF
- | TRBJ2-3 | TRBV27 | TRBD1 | TGTGCCAGCGGTGAATCTCCGGGACAGGGCCCACCAGATACGCAGTATTTT | CASGESPGQGPPDTQYF
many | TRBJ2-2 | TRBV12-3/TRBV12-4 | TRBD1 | TGTGCCAGCAGCCGGGACAGAGGGCGGGCCGGGGAGCTGTTTTTT | CASSRDRGRAGELFF
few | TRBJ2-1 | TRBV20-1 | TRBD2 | TGCAGTGCTAGACTAGCGGGGTCTCTATCCTACAATGAGCAGTTCTTC | CSARLAGSLSYNEQFF
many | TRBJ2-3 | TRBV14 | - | TGTGCCAGCAGCCAGGAGGAATTCACAGATACGCAGTATTTT | CASSQEEFTDTQYF
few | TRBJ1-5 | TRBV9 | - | TGTGCCAGCAGCCAATGGACAGATCGACAGCCCCAGCATTTT | CASSQWTDRQPQHF
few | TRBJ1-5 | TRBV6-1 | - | TGTGCCAGCAGTGGGTGGGGTAGCAATCAGCCCCAGCATTTT | CASSGWGSNQPQHF